This T cell receptor (beta chain) was identified in a study of T cells in localized non-small cell lung cancer. Findings and caveats of the study: Patients showing higher blood T cell density tended to see longer overall survival. Compared with tumor, uninvolved adjacent lung displayed greater T cell clonality, ranking highest overall.

Produced via immunoSEQ multiplex PCR; TCRdb's table is partial and in-frame only. The sample contains tens of thousands of clones, roughly 86% of which appear only once. The CDR3 spans 14 residues. CDR1 SEHNR and CDR2 FQNEAQ come from the germline V gene (reference sequence). J was trimmed by 4 bases and V by 5 bases; bases with no gene match: 4. Points on this clone: Its specificity is unknown.

This sequence was found in a woman aged 40-75 years with stage I lung adenocarcinoma. The chain employs TRBV7-9 and TRBJ1-4; TRBD1 matches 7 bases. Specimen: peripheral blood, collected before any cancer treatment. The CDR3 loop is CASSPGGYNEKLFF. The CDR3 DNA is TGTGCCAGCAGCCCAGGGGGATATAATGAAAAACTGTTTTTT.